This passage covers 31 T cell receptor beta chains from one sample sequenced in a study of blood T cell repertoires in COVID-19. This table comes from immunoSEQ multiplex PCR, and its TCRdb copy is limited to in-frame clones, with some not included. The sample contains about 49,000 clones, around 83% of which appear only once. The sequencing input was peripheral blood. These receptors all come from a man aged 35 to 55 with active COVID-19.

This chain joins TRBV4-1 and TRBJ2-3; a possible D gene is TRBD2 (6 bases). Trimming cost V 0 bases and J 6 bases, with 16 bases left between them. The CDR3 consists of 16 residues. Germline-derived CDR1 and CDR2 are MGHRA and YSYEKL. The CDR3 is CASSQEFGGLADTQYF. CDR3 coding DNA: TGCGCCAGCAGCCAAGAATTTGGGGGACTCGCCGATACGCAGTATTTT.

J is TRBJ1-2 and V is TRBV19; the match to TRBD1 covers 8 bases. The CDR3 has 11 amino acids. Germline-derived CDR1 and CDR2 are LNHDA and SQIVND (reference sequence). Trimming removed 8 bases from V and 8 bases from J; junction bases left unmatched: 4. The CDR3 DNA sequence: TGTGCCAGTCGACAGGGGAACGGCTACACCTTC. This encodes CASRQGNGYTF. The full variable domain, completed using reference TRBV19 and TRBJ1-2, is DGGITQSPKYLFRKEGQNVTLSCEQNLNHDAMYWYRQDPGQGLRLIYYSQIVNDFQKGDIAEGYSVSREKKESFPLTVTSAQKNPTAFYLCASRQGNGYTFGSGTRLTVV.

J is TRBJ2-1 and V is TRBV30; TRBD2 matches 14 bases. The ends lost 0 bases at V and 9 bases at J; junction bases unmatched: 10. Per the germline V gene, CDR1 is GTSNPN and CDR2 is SVGIG (reference sequence). The CDR3 sequence is 17 residues long. For the CDR3, the DNA is TGTGCCTGGAGTGTATTAGGACTAGCGGGAGGAGCTACTGAGCAGTTCTTC. Its translation: CAWSVLGLAGGATEQFF.

DNA of the CDR3: TGTGCCAGCAGTTTATCCTCGGACACGACCCAGTACTTC. Protein sequence: CASSLSSDTTQYF. The chain employs TRBV27 and TRBJ2-5; D possibly corresponds to TRBD1 (5 bases). Deletions cut 0 bases from V and 7 bases from J, with 9 bases between. CDR3 length: 13 amino acids. Germline V gene lookup returns CDR1 MNHEY and CDR2 SMNVEV (reference sequence).

This clone was seen just once. This chain uses TRBV9 with TRBJ2-1; TRBD2 matches at 12 bases. Trimming took 4 bases from V and 6 from J; bases not matched to a gene: 8. Germline V gene lookup returns CDR1 SGDLS and CDR2 YYNGEE. The CDR3 loop spans 16 amino acids. The DNA for the CDR3 is TGTGCCAGCAGCCCCCGACTAGCGGGAGTCATCAATGAGCAGTTCTTC. This gives the protein CASSPRLAGVINEQFF.

This clone was seen a single time. This chain joins TRBV24-1 and TRBJ2-5; 7 bases align to TRBD2. CDR3 length equals 14 residues. Trimming at V came to 6 bases and at J to 1 base, leaving 4 bases not matched to a gene. Germline assignment: CDR1 KGHDR and CDR2 SFDVKD. The CDR3 DNA reads as TGTGCCACCAGTCGGGGGACTACCCAAGAGACCCAGTACTTC. Translation: CATSRGTTQETQYF.

As DNA, the CDR3 is TGTGCCAGCAGCTTCAACAGGGGGCAAGGTTTAGCTTTCTTT. This encodes CASSFNRGQGLAFF. The J gene is TRBJ1-1, the V gene TRBV3-1 (or the pseudogene TRBV3-2); TRBD1 aligns across 9 bases. CDR3 size: 14 residues. Trimming at V came to 5 bases and at J to 10 bases, leaving 11 bases not matched to a gene. Germline loops: CDR1 LGHDT, CDR2 YNNKEL (reference sequence).

The genes are TRBV6-5 and TRBJ1-1; 10 bases are a match to TRBD1. The CDR3 loop spans 14 amino acids. The ends lost 7 bases at V and 10 bases at J; junction bases unmatched: 12. Germline V gives CDR1 MNHEY, CDR2 SVGAGI. CDR3: CASTTTGGEGVAFF. The CDR3 DNA reads as TGTGCCAGCACCACGACAGGGGGCGAAGGGGTAGCTTTCTTT.

The chain links TRBV7-9 to TRBJ2-3, with D perhaps TRBD1 (5 bases). CDR1 SEHNR and CDR2 FQNEAQ come from the germline V gene (reference sequence). CDR3 size: 14 residues. Trimming pared 3 bases from V and 3 bases from J, leaving 10 bases between. This CDR3 is CASSFGQGTDTQYF. In DNA form, the CDR3 reads TGTGCCAGCAGCTTTGGGCAGGGAACAGATACGCAGTATTTT.

This clone was observed once. This chain joins TRBV5-1 and TRBJ2-3, with no clear D. The CDR3 extends over 15 amino acids. V lost 0 bases to trimming and J lost 3 bases, with 11 bases between them. CDR1 and CDR2 from the germline V gene are SGHRS and YFSETQ. CDR3 residues: CASSLVVPETDTQYF. The CDR3 region has the DNA TGCGCCAGCAGCTTGGTTGTGCCCGAGACAGATACGCAGTATTTT.

The chain carries TRBV5-1 and TRBJ2-1; a possible D gene is TRBD2 (6 bases). This CDR3 is built from 16 residues. V lost 0 bases and J 0 bases, leaving 10 bases between the germline ends. CDR1 is SGHRS, CDR2 YFSETQ, per germline. CDR3 sequence (DNA): TGCGCCAGCAGCTTGGGGGGGACTGGCTCCTACAATGAGCAGTTCTTC. This sequence encodes CASSLGGTGSYNEQFF.

The chain employs TRBV30 and TRBJ2-1; TRBD2 agrees at 11 bases. Trimming at V came to 5 bases and at J to 0 bases, leaving 6 bases not matched to a gene. The CDR3 totals 16 residues. Germline lookup yields CDR1 GTSNPN and CDR2 SVGIG (reference sequence). This CDR3 is CAWDGTSGASYNEQFF. The DNA of the CDR3 is TGTGCCTGGGATGGGACTAGCGGAGCCTCCTACAATGAGCAGTTCTTC.

The chain's CDR3 is CASSPTGNTEAFF. The DNA of the CDR3 is TGCGCCAGCAGCCCAACAGGGAACACTGAAGCTTTCTTT. The chain couples TRBV5-1 to TRBJ1-1, with D tentatively TRBD1 (5 bases). The germline gives CDR1 SGHRS, CDR2 YFSETQ. V lost 4 bases, J lost 1 base, and 8 bases lay in between. The CDR3 covers 13 residues.

V usage is TRBV27 and J usage is TRBJ2-7; D call uncertain. The CDR3 extends over 12 amino acids. The germline V gene encodes CDR1 MNHEY and CDR2 SMNVEV (reference sequence). V gave up 6 bases and J gave up 12 bases, with 18 bases separating them. CDR3 DNA: TGTGCCAGCAGCCCCCTGACTGGGTTGCCGTACTTC. As protein: CASSPLTGLPYF.

The rearrangement uses TRBV15 and TRBJ1-2; the D gene is possibly TRBD1 (6 bases). Germline CDR1 and CDR2: LNHNV and YYDKDF (reference sequence). Trimming pared 3 bases from V and 0 bases from J, leaving 11 bases between. The CDR3 loop spans 15 amino acids. The CDR3: CATSRVQGTNYGYTF. The DNA for the CDR3 is TGTGCCACCAGCAGGGTACAGGGAACTAACTATGGCTACACCTTC.

The chain has TRBV7-9 and TRBJ2-1; 13 bases line up with TRBD2. The CDR3 runs to 17 residues. The germline V gene encodes CDR1 SEHNR and CDR2 FQNEAQ (reference sequence). The V and J ends lost 7 bases and 3 bases, in that order; junction bases with no gene match: 9. CDR3 DNA: TGTGCCAGCAAGGAACTAGCGGGAGGGATAAGCTACAATGAGCAGTTCTTC. Its protein product is CASKELAGGISYNEQFF. The variable domain in full, with the rest retrieved from reference TRBV7-9 and TRBJ2-1, is DTGVSQNPRHKITKRGQNVTFRCDPISEHNRLYWYRQTLGQGPEFLTYFQNEAQLEKSRLLSDRFSAERPKGSFSTLEIQRTEQGDSAMYLCASKELAGGISYNEQFFGPGTRLTVL.

The chain employs TRBV5-4 and TRBJ2-1, with 12 bases matching TRBD2. In germline, CDR1 is SGHNT, CDR2 YYREEE (reference sequence). The CDR3 sequence is 15 residues long. V lost 3 bases to trimming and J lost 4 bases; unmatched junction nucleotides: 2. This CDR3 reads CASSWTSGTYNEQFF. The CDR3 DNA is TGTGCCAGCAGCTGGACTAGCGGGACATACAATGAGCAGTTCTTC.

V and J are TRBV21-1 and TRBJ2-7; the tabulated D call, TRBD1, remains unverified against the DNA. TRBV21-1 has pseudogene status. The CDR3 runs 16 residues. CDR3 DNA: TGTGCCAGCAGCAAAGCGAGACAGGGGTTTTTCTACGAGCAGTACTTC. Translating it yields CASSKARQGFFYEQYF.

V and J are TRBV4-2 and TRBJ2-3; D might be TRBD1 (6 bases). Trimming removed 4 bases at V and 1 base at J, with 21 bases between. Per the germline V gene, CDR1 is LGHNA and CDR2 is YNFKEQ. The length of the CDR3 is 18 residues. The chain's CDR3 is CASSPQGRAFSGTDTQYF. In DNA form, the CDR3 reads TGTGCCAGCAGCCCCCAGGGGCGAGCTTTTAGTGGCACAGATACGCAGTATTTT.

This clone was counted once. The chain combines TRBV5-1 with TRBJ2-7; D perhaps matches TRBD2 (5 bases). V lost 4 bases and J 2 bases, leaving 13 bases between the germline ends. This CDR3 is 14 amino acids long. Germline CDR1 reads SGHRS; CDR2 reads YFSETQ. The CDR3 DNA reads as TGCGCCAGCAGCCCCGGGATCCGTACCTACGAGCAGTACTTC. It is translated as CASSPGIRTYEQYF.

The V gene is TRBV19, the J gene TRBJ2-2; 11 positions match TRBD2. Trimming at V came to 7 bases and at J to 6 bases, leaving 4 bases not matched to a gene. The V gene's germline CDR1 is LNHDA and CDR2 SQIVND (reference sequence). This CDR3 has 14 residues. CDR3 protein: CASMKLAGAGELFF. CDR3 nucleotides: TGTGCCAGTATGAAACTAGCGGGAGCCGGGGAGCTGTTTTTT.

The chain joins TRBV5-1 to TRBJ1-2; 11 bases are shared with TRBD1. The V gene's germline CDR1 is SGHRS and CDR2 YFSETQ. This CDR3 region has 15 residues. V was clipped by 4 bases and J by 7 bases; unmatched bases: 9. CDR3 sequence (DNA): TGCGCCAGCAGCATCGGGACAGGGGGTCTGTTTGGCTACACCTTC. Its translation is CASSIGTGGLFGYTF.

The chain employs TRBV28 and TRBJ1-1; 9 bases fit TRBD1. Germline V CDR1 and CDR2: MDHEN, SYDVKM. The CDR3 loop spans 14 amino acids. The junction had 3 bases not matched to a gene; V was cut back by 5 bases and J by 2 bases. Here the CDR3 DNA reads TGTGCCAGCAGTCTGACAGGGGGAAACACTGAAGCTTTCTTT. Its translation: CASSLTGGNTEAFF.

The DNA of the CDR3 is TGTGCCAGCAGCTCGTTTAGCGGGAGGAGGTACAATGAGCAGTTCTTC. As protein: CASSSFSGRRYNEQFF. The genes are TRBV7-3 and TRBJ2-1; TRBD2 matches at 10 bases. The CDR3 covers 16 residues. V lost 4 bases to trimming and J lost 4 bases; unmatched junction nucleotides: 7. The V gene's germline CDR1 is SGHTA and CDR2 FQGTGA.

This chain links TRBV6-5 with TRBJ2-3; D not resolved. The CDR3 sequence is 14 residues long. V lost 11 bases and J lost 0, with 15 bases in between. Germline CDR1 MNHEY, CDR2 SVGAGI. The CDR3 loop is CACRSDLSTDTQYF. In DNA form, the CDR3 reads TGTGCCTGCCGCTCCGACTTGAGCACAGATACGCAGTATTTT.

The V gene is TRBV27, the J gene TRBJ2-7; 7 bases are shared with TRBD1. This CDR3 contains 14 residues. Germline V gene lookup returns CDR1 MNHEY and CDR2 SMNVEV (reference sequence). V lost 2 bases to trimming and J lost 0 bases; unmatched junction nucleotides: 1. For the CDR3, the DNA is TGTGCCAGCAGTTTAGGGACAGACTCCTACGAGCAGTACTTC. Encoded protein: CASSLGTDSYEQYF.

The chain uses TRBV30 and TRBJ2-5; 7 bases are shared with TRBD1. CDR3 length equals 13 residues. Germline CDR1 reads GTSNPN; CDR2 reads SVGIG (reference sequence). J was trimmed by 2 bases and V by 4 bases; bases with no gene match: 4. CDR3 residues: CAWNRGLQETQYF. The CDR3, as DNA: TGTGCCTGGAACAGGGGTCTACAAGAGACCCAGTACTTC. The entire variable domain, with the rest obtained from reference TRBV30 and TRBJ2-5, is as follows: SQTIHQWPATLVQPVGSPLSLECTVEGTSNPNLYWYRQAAGRGLQLLFYSVGIGQISSEVPQNLSASRPQDRQFILSSKKLLLSDSGFYLCAWNRGLQETQYFGPGTRLLVL.

This chain connects TRBV21-1 to TRBJ2-1; the tabulated D call, TRBD1, remains unverified against the DNA. TRBV21-1 is deemed a pseudogene. This CDR3 spans 17 amino acids. This CDR3 reads CASSKVERQGTYNEQFF. DNA of the CDR3: TGTGCCAGCAGCAAAGTTGAGAGACAGGGGACCTACAATGAGCAGTTCTTC.

The chain carries TRBV2 and TRBJ2-7; perhaps TRBD2 as D (6 bases). This CDR3 has 14 residues. Trimming removed 7 bases from V and 3 bases from J, with 16 bases in between. Germline-derived CDR1 and CDR2 are SNHLY and FYNNEI. DNA of the CDR3: TGTGCCAGCACCAAGGAGGGGTCCGGCTACGAGCAGTACTTC. It specifies CASTKEGSGYEQYF.

The CDR3 spells CSVEVGEGAFNQPQHF. The CDR3 coding sequence is TGCAGCGTTGAAGTAGGGGAAGGGGCTTTCAATCAGCCCCAGCATTTT. The chain has TRBV29-1 and TRBJ1-5; tentatively, D is TRBD1 (5 bases). Trimming removed 1 base at V and 3 bases at J, with 16 bases between. The V gene's germline CDR1 is SQVTM and CDR2 ANQGSEA. The CDR3 extends over 16 amino acids. Full variable domain (outside the CDR3, taken from reference TRBV29-1 and TRBJ1-5): SAVISQKPSRDICQRGTSLTIQCQVDSQVTMMFWYRQQPGQSLTLIATANQGSEATYESGFVIDKFPISRPNLTFSTLTVSNMSPEDSSIYLCSVEVGEGAFNQPQHFGDGTRLSIL.

This chain links TRBV10-2 with TRBJ1-5; 8 positions match TRBD1. Germline-derived CDR1 and CDR2 are WSHSY and SAAADI. There are 14 residues in the CDR3. V was pared by 2 bases and J by 7 bases, with 4 bases of the junction left unmatched. The CDR3 here is CASSETDRDQPQHF. CDR3 nucleotide sequence: TGCGCCAGCAGTGAGACGGACAGGGACCAGCCCCAGCATTTT.